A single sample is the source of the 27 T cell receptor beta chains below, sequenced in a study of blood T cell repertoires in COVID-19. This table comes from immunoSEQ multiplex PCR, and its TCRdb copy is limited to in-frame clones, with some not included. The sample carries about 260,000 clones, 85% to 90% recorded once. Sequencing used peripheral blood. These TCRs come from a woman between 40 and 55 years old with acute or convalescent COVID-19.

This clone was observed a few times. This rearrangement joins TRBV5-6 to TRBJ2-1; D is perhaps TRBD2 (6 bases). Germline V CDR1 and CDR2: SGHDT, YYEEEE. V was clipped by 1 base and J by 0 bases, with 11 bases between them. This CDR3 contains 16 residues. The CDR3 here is CASSLKYGSSYNEQFF. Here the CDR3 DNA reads TGTGCCAGCAGCTTGAAGTACGGGAGCTCCTACAATGAGCAGTTCTTC.

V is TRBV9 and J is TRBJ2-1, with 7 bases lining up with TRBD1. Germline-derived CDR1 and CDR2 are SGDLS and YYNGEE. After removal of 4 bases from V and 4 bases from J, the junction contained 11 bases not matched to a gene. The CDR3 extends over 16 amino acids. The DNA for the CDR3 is TGTGCCAGCAGCCCGGGAACGGACAGGATTTACAATGAGCAGTTCTTC. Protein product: CASSPGTDRIYNEQFF.

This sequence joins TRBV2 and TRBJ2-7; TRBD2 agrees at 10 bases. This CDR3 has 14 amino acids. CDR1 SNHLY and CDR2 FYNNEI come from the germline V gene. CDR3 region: CASREAGGPGEQYV. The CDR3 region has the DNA TGTGCCAGCAGGGAAGCGGGGGGGCCGGGTGAGCAGTACGTC.

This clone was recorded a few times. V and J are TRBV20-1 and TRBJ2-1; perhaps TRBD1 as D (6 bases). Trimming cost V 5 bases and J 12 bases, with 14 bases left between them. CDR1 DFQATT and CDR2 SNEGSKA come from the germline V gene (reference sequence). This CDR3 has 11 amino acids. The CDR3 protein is CSAGRQERQFF. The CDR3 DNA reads TGCAGTGCTGGCCGACAGGAAAGGCAGTTCTTC.

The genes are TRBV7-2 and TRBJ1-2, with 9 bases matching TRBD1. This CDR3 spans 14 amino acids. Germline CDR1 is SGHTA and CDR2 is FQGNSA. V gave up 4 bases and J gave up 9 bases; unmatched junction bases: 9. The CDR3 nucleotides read TGTGCCAGCAGCTCGCAGCCGGGACAGGGAAGCTACACCTTC. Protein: CASSSQPGQGSYTF.

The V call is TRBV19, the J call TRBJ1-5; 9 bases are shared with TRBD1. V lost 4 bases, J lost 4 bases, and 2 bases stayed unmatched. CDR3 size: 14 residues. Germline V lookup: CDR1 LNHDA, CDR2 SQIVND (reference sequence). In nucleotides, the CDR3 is TGTGCCAGTAGTAGGGGACAGGGAAATCAGCCCCAGCATTTT. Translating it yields CASSRGQGNQPQHF.

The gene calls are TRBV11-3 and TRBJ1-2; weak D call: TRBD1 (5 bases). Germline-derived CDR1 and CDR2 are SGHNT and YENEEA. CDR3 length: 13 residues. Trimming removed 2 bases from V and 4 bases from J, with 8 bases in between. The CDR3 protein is CASSLRDFYGYTF. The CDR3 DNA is TGTGCCAGCAGCTTACGGGACTTCTATGGCTACACCTTC.

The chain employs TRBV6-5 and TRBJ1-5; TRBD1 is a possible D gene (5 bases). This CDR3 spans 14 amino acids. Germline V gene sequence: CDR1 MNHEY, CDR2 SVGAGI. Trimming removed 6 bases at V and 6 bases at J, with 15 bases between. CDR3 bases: TGTGCCAGCAGCACAGGTGGATGGGTTCAGCCCCAGCATTTT. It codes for CASSTGGWVQPQHF.

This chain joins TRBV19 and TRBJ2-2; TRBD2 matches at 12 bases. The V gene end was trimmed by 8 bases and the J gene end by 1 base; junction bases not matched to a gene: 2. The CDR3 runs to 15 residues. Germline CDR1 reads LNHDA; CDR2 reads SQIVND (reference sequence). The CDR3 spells CASAGLAGNTGELFF. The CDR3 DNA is TGTGCCAGTGCGGGACTAGCGGGGAACACCGGGGAGCTGTTTTTT. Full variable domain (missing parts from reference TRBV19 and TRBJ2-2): DGGITQSPKYLFRKEGQNVTLSCEQNLNHDAMYWYRQDPGQGLRLIYYSQIVNDFQKGDIAEGYSVSREKKESFPLTVTSAQKNPTAFYLCASAGLAGNTGELFFGEGSRLTVL.

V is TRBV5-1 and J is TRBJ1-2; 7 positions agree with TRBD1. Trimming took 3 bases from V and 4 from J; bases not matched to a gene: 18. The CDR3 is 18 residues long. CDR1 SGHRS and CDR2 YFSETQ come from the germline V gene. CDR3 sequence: CASSSGDSRFSTFYGYTF. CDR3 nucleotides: TGCGCCAGCAGCTCGGGGGACAGCCGTTTTTCAACCTTCTATGGCTACACCTTC.

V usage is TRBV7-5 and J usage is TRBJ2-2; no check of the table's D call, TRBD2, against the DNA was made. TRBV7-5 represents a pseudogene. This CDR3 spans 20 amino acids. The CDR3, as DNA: TGTGCCAGTCTTCCGGGGGTCCTAGCGGGGGGTCCCGCGAACACCGGGGAGCTGTTTTTT. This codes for CASLPGVLAGGPANTGELFF.

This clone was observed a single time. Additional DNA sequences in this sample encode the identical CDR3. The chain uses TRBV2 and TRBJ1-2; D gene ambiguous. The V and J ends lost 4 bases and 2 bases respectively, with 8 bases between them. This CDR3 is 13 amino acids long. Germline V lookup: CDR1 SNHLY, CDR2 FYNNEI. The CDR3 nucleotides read TGTGCCAGCAGTGCTACGGGGAACTATGGCTACACCTTC. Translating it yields CASSATGNYGYTF.

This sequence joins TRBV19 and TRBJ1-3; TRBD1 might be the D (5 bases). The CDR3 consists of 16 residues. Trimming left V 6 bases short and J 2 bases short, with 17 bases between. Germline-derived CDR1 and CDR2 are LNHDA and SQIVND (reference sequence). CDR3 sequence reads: CASRPLGSGAGNTIYF. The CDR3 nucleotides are TGTGCCAGTAGACCCCTTGGGTCGGGGGCTGGAAACACCATATATTTT.

The CDR3 sequence is CASSNRETGELFF. CDR3 DNA sequence: TGTGCCAGCAGCAACAGGGAAACCGGGGAGCTGTTTTTT. This rearrangement joins TRBV4-2 to TRBJ2-2; D is possibly TRBD1 (6 bases). The CDR3 consists of 13 residues. Germline V CDR1 and CDR2: LGHNA, YNFKEQ. The V end was cut by 5 bases, the J end by 5 bases, with 9 bases between.

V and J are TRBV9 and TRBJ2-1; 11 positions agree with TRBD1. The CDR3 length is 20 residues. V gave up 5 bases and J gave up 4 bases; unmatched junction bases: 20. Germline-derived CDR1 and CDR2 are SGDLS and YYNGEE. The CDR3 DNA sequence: TGTGCCAGCAGTCCCTCGCTCCGGGACAGGGGGATTTCAAGATACAATGAGCAGTTCTTC. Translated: CASSPSLRDRGISRYNEQFF. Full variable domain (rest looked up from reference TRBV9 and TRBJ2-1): DSGVTQTPKHLITATGQRVTLRCSPRSGDLSVYWYQQSLDQGLQFLIQYYNGEERAKGNILERFSAQQFPDLHSELNLSSLELGDSALYFCASSPSLRDRGISRYNEQFFGPGTRLTVL.

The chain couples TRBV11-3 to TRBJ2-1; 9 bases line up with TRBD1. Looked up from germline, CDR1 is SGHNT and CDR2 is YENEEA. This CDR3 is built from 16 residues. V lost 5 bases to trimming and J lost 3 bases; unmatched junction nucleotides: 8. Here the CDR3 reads CASSPQGAQRYNEQFF. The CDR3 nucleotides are TGTGCCAGCAGCCCACAGGGGGCCCAACGCTACAATGAGCAGTTCTTC.

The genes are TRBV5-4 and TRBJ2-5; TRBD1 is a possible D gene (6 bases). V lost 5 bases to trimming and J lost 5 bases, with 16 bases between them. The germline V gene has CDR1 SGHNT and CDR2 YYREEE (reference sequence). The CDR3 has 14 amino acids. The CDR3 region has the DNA TGTGCCAGCAGTCCGGGCCAGGGGAAGGAGACCCAGTACTTC. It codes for CASSPGQGKETQYF.

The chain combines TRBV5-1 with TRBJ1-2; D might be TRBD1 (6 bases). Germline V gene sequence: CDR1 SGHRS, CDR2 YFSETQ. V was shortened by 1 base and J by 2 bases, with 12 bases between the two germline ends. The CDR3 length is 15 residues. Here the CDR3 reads CASSLSGGANYGYTF. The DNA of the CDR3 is TGCGCCAGCAGCTTGAGTGGGGGCGCCAACTATGGCTACACCTTC.

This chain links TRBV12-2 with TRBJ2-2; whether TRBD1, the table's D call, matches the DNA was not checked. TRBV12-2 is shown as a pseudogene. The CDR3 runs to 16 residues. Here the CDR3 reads CASRLAPQGYTGELFF. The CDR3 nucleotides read TGTGCAAGTCGCTTAGCTCCGCAGGGTTACACCGGGGAGCTGTTTTTT.

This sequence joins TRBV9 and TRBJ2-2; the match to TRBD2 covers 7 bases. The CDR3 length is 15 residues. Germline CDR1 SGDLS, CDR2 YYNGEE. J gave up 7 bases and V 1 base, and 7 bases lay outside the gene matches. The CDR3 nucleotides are TGTGCCAGCAGCGTATCGTCGGGGAGGGGCGGGGAGCTGTTTTTT. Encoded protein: CASSVSSGRGGELFF.

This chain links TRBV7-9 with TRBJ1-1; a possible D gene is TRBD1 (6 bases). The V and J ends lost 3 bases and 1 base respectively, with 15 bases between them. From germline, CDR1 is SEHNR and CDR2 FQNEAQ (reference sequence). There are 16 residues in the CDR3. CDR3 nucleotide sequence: TGTGCCAGCAGCTTTTACCGGGGGGCGGGGAACACTGAAGCTTTCTTT. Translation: CASSFYRGAGNTEAFF.

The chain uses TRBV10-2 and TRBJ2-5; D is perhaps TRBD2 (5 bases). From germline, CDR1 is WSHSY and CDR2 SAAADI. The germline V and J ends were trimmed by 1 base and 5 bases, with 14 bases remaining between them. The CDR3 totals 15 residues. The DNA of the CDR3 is TGCGCCAGCAGTGAGTGGGCCAGGACGGGGGAGACCCAGTACTTC. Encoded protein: CASSEWARTGETQYF.

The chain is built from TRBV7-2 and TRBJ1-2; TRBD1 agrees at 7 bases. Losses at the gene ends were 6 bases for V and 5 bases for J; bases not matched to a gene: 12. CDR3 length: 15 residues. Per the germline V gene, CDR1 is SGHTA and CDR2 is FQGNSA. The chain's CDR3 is CASSLAGRQGYGYTF. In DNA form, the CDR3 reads TGTGCCAGCAGTCTAGCGGGGAGACAGGGATATGGCTACACCTTC.

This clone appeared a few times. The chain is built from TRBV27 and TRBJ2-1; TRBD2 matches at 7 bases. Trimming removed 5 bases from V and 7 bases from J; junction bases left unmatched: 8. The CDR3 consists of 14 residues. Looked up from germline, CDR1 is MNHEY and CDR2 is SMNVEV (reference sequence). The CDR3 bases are TGTGCCAGCAGTCGGGCGAGGGGAGGGAATGAGCAGTTCTTC. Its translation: CASSRARGGNEQFF.

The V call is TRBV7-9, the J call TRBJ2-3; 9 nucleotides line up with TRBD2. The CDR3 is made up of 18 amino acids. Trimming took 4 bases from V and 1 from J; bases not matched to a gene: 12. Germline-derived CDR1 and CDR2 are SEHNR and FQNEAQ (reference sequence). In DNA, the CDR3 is TGTGCCAGCAGCTCGCCCGGGACTAGCAGGCGGGGCACAGATACGCAGTATTTT. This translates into CASSSPGTSRRGTDTQYF.

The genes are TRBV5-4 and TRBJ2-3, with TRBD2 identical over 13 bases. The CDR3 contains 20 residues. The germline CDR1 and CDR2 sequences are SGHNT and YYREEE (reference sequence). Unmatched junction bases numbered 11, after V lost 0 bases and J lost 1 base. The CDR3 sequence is CASSLAELAGGQWGTDTQYF. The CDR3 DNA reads TGTGCCAGCAGCTTGGCGGAACTAGCGGGGGGGCAATGGGGCACAGATACGCAGTATTTT. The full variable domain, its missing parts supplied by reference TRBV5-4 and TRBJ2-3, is ETGVTQSPTHLIKTRGQQVTLRCSSQSGHNTVSWYQQALGQGPQFIFQYYREEENGRGNFPPRFSGLQFPNYSSELNVNALELDDSALYLCASSLAELAGGQWGTDTQYFGPGTRLTVL.

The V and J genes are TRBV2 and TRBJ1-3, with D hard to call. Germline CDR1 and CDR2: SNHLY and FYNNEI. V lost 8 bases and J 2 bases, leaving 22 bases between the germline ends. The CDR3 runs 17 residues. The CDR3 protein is CASSFKRTGSPGNTIYF. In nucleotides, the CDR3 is TGTGCCAGCTCTTTCAAAAGGACGGGGAGCCCTGGAAACACCATATATTTT.